This T cell receptor (beta chain) is from a study of T-cell reconstitution after alpha-beta-depleted transplantation in children. Germline-derived CDR1 and CDR2 are MNHEY and SVGAGI. Trimming pared 0 bases from V and 7 bases from J, leaving 12 bases between. This CDR3 is built from 14 residues. This clonotype has a count of ten or more. For TCRbeta, the library was prepared with unique molecular identifiers. TCRdb independently ran MiXCR on the PCR reads; one entry per CDR3 protein. The table shows fewer than 550,000 distinct CDR3 sequences, with about 11% occurring only once. The sequencing used PBMCs, collected before TCRalphabeta/CD19-depleted stem cell transplant. The TCR sequence derives from a child aged 2 to 9 with inherited bone marrow failure, due to receive a stem cell transplant. This chain links TRBV6-5 with TRBJ1-2; D is unresolved. Written as DNA, the CDR3 is TGTGCCAGCAGTTACTCGGAGATGGTCGGTGGCTACACCTTC. It is translated as CASSYSEMVGGYTF.